This T cell receptor (beta chain) was identified in a study of blood T cells in healthy people across ages. The study, taken as a whole, reports: It was held that diversity estimates obtained from one million T cells represented underestimates.

Donors were healthy Caucasian individuals from Russia aged roughly 6 to 90. A J-beta primer mix and a sample-barcoded 5' primer were used in a second PCR of roughly 7 to 12 cycles. With 12 random nucleotides, a template-switch adaptor tagged each individual cDNA molecule. Each CDR3 protein gets one entry after TCRdb re-called the 5' RACE reads with MiXCR. The sample carries 700,000 to 950,000 distinct CDR3 sequences, 55% to 75% recorded once. Germline loops: CDR1 SEHNR, CDR2 FQNEAQ (reference sequence). This CDR3 has 14 residues. Trimming pared 4 bases from V and 2 bases from J, leaving 11 bases between. Regarding this clonotype: The target antigen is unknown.

The TCR comes from a man aged 30 to 39 in good health. V is TRBV7-9 and J is TRBJ1-2; D remains unclear. Sequencing input: blood. For the CDR3, the DNA is TGTGCCAGCAGCTACGAACCAGGAAACTATGGCTACACCTTC. Translated, it gives CASSYEPGNYGYTF.